This T cell receptor beta chain was sequenced in a study of shared clonotypes between healthy human individuals (dated by TCRdb to between 2020 and 2021). About the full investigation: The cohort comprised a couple of women and a few men aged 18 to 49 years. Per donor, three plates each were used for CD4 naive and CD4 memory, two for CD8 naive, and one for CD8 memory. To estimate repertoire size and how much clonotypes are shared between individuals, the study performed deep sequencing of blood TCR repertoires from roughly five healthy adults. Libraries were prepared and TCR repertoires were sequenced by different laboratories using diverse techniques, in order to increase sequencing depth and limit assay-specific biases. Leukapheresis yielded between about 0.85 and 9 billion PBMCs per donor. The full study reports these points: Across a handful of donors, about 4.5% of naive CD4, approximately 3.6% of naive CD8, under 2.5% of memory CD4, and 0.4% of memory CD8 clonotypes were shared. Because the study included only a small number of donors, the genetic and exposure-history diversity represented was limited. Sampling was limited to blood, and TCR repertoires in tissue likely differ from TCR repertoires in blood. Rarefaction of sorted-subset datasets indicated incomplete sequencing despite the large sequencing depth. Estimated clonotype richness was generally larger for naive than for memory subsets. Based on pairwise subsampling, the degree of clonotype sharing among donors was expected to be affected by sequencing depth. Clonotypes shared by all four sorted-subset donors showed higher generation probabilities than non-shared clonotypes.

CDR1 is given as LGHNA and CDR2 as YSLEER, both from the germline V gene. The CDR3 numbers 14 residues from cysteine through phenylalanine. The kept DNA is CDR3 alone, 42 bases in frame from the first base. At the junction V is shortened by 4 bases and J by 6 bases, with 13 bases in between. Notes on this clone: Its specific antigen is unknown. There are no base qualities to consult, and no much larger clone falls within one base.

Using the deep immunoSEQ assay, TCR CDR3 regions were amplified from genomic DNA by multiplex PCR. For each cell subset, the extracted genomic DNA was distributed evenly across all wells of several immunoSEQ 96-well plates, and each plate served as one replicate. For sorted subsets, approximately 190 ng genomic DNA, equal to 30,000 or so T cell genomes, was loaded into each replicate PCR. Purified libraries were quantified with a Qubit 3.0 fluorometer, sized on a Bioanalyzer 2100, and re-quantified with the KAPA Library Quantification kit. A separate single-read 150-cycle Illumina NextSeq 550 flow cell was used to sequence each immunoSEQ 96-well plate. Processing in the source paper ran as follows. Because the immunoSEQ output included only junctional sequences and no quality scores, the filtering could not be the same as the filtering used for full-length reads. Sequences were annotated with PyIR, a Python wrapper for IgBLAST v1.9, using IMGT germline references to assign V/J genes and CDR3. Reads with weak V/J assignments (E-value above 1e-6), missing CDR3, stop codons, out-of-frame junctions, or ambiguous translated residues were removed. V3J clonotypes were defined as sequences sharing the same inferred V gene, J gene, and CDR3 amino acid sequence. The percentage overlap between two repertoires was calculated by dividing the number of shared unique clonotypes by the size of the smaller repertoire. Richness of each repertoire was evaluated using RTK rarefaction, the Chao1 estimator, and Recon v2.1 estimates of unobserved clonotypes. Generation probabilities for all TCRbeta clonotypes obtained by the gDNA method from a few donors were computed using OLGA. TCRdb holds this immuneACCESS table with in-frame rearrangements only. Some clones are missing; in checked studies, unresolved V genes explain under half, and the rest has no known cause. V, J and clone size were drawn from that table, and D and trimming were deduced from the DNA. Within this sample are 1.5 million to 1.9 million clones, with 95% to 99% of them counted one time only. The top ten clonotypes cover roughly 0.4% of the sample.

The donors were healthy, HIV-negative adults who had no recently reported acute infections or vaccinations. All donors were Caucasian adults living in Nashville, Tennessee, USA. CD4+ T cells were enriched by magnetic negative selection; naive cells were then positively selected on CD45RA, and the negative fraction formed the memory subset. Blood was obtained by leukapheresis, after which PBMCs were separated by Ficoll-Histopaque density gradient centrifugation and cryopreserved in liquid nitrogen vapor phase. Analytical flow cytometry was used to check the purity and quantity of each magnetically sorted T cell population. From each sorted fraction, genomic DNA was isolated and quantified by UV absorbance on a Nanodrop 2000c.

This sequence uses TRBV4-3 and TRBJ2-1; no D gene is confidently identified. Sequences were obtained from naive CD4+ T cells sorted from blood. Interpreted using the paper, the cell subset or site label stands for: CD45RA+ positively selected. The sequence came from a man aged 30 to 45 in good health. The bases read TGCGCCAGCAGCCTAAACTACGGTCCCAATGAGCAGTTCTTC. Its amino acids are CASSLNYGPNEQFF.